This entry lists 22 T cell receptor beta chains sequenced from one sample in a study of shared clonotypes between healthy human individuals. Assay: immunoSEQ multiplex PCR; the TCRdb copy retains only in-frame clones and omits some. The data show hundreds of thousands of clones, under 80% seen once. Material: memory CD4+ T cells sorted from blood. The subset was: CD45RA-negative fraction. The source of these receptors is a woman aged 25-40 years in good health.

The V gene is TRBV28, the J gene TRBJ1-5, with D possibly matching TRBD1 (6 bases). The CDR3 is 14 residues long. Looked up from germline, CDR1 is MDHEN and CDR2 is SYDVKM. V was shortened by 5 bases and J by 0 bases, with 8 bases between the two germline ends. DNA of the CDR3: TGTGCCAGCAGTCCAGGGGTTAGCAATCAGCCCCAGCATTTT. Encoded protein: CASSPGVSNQPQHF.

This chain joins TRBV4-1 and TRBJ2-3, with 8 bases matching TRBD1. Looked up from germline, CDR1 is MGHRA and CDR2 is YSYEKL. The CDR3 runs to 17 residues. The V and J ends lost 2 bases and 3 bases, in that order; junction bases with no gene match: 10. The CDR3: CASSQTLGQVGTDTQYF. DNA for the CDR3: TGCGCCAGCAGCCAAACCCTGGGACAGGTCGGTACAGATACGCAGTATTTT.

This clone was seen a single time. The chain carries TRBV6-5 and TRBJ2-5, with D perhaps matching TRBD2 (5 bases). In germline, CDR1 is MNHEY, CDR2 SVGAGI. V was trimmed by 5 bases and J by 2 bases, leaving 9 bases between them. This CDR3 region has 13 residues. The CDR3 DNA is TGTGCCAGCAGTAACACTAGACAAGAGACCCAGTACTTC. Translation gives CASSNTRQETQYF.

CDR3 DNA sequence: TGTGCCAGCAGCGCGCGCGGGCAGGGGGCGCGCGAGCAGTACTTC. It specifies CASSARGQGAREQYF. The chain combines TRBV11-2 with TRBJ2-7, with 8 bases that match TRBD1. The CDR3 totals 15 residues. Germline CDR1 is SGHAT and CDR2 is FQNNGV. V shed 5 bases and J 6 bases; nucleotides not matched to a gene: 12.

CDR3 residues: CASSFSQGEVGELFF. As DNA, the CDR3 is TGCGCCAGCAGCTTTTCCCAGGGGGAGGTCGGGGAGCTGTTTTTT. The chain carries TRBV5-1 and TRBJ2-2, with D possibly TRBD1 on 7 matching bases. Germline CDR1 reads SGHRS; CDR2 reads YFSETQ. The CDR3 runs 15 residues. Trimming stripped 2 bases from V and 7 bases from J, with 15 bases between.

The chain links TRBV4-1 to TRBJ2-5, with 7 bases identical to TRBD1. J lost 6 bases, V lost 8 bases, and 12 bases had no gene match. Germline CDR1 reads MGHRA; CDR2 reads YSYEKL. The CDR3 runs to 14 residues. The CDR3 protein is CASGGQGDTKTQYF. The DNA for the CDR3 is TGCGCCAGCGGGGGTCAGGGGGACACGAAGACCCAGTACTTC.

The chain joins TRBV7-3 to TRBJ2-5, with TRBD1 as a possible D gene (6 bases). This CDR3 comprises 14 residues. Germline assignment: CDR1 SGHTA and CDR2 FQGTGA. Trimming took 3 bases from V and 5 from J, leaving 13 bases between them. The CDR3 region is CASSFRGDGETQYF. CDR3 nucleotides: TGTGCCAGCAGCTTCAGGGGAGACGGGGAGACCCAGTACTTC.

The CDR3 loop reads CASAQGEESPLHF. The CDR3 region has the DNA TGTGCCAGCGCCCAGGGTGAAGAATCACCCCTCCACTTT. The V and J genes are TRBV2 and TRBJ1-6, with D perhaps TRBD1 (5 bases). This CDR3 contains 13 residues. V was pared by 8 bases and J by 10 bases, with 15 bases between. Germline V lookup: CDR1 SNHLY, CDR2 FYNNEI.

V is TRBV29-1 and J is TRBJ2-2, with TRBD2 identical over 14 bases. Germline V CDR1 and CDR2: SQVTM, ANQGSEA. This CDR3 spans 14 amino acids. Trimming cost V 6 bases and J 7 bases; bases outside gene matches: 4. The CDR3, as DNA: TGCAGCGTCGGACTAGCGGGAGGCGTCGGGGAGCTGTTTTTT. Its protein product is CSVGLAGGVGELFF.

CDR3 nucleotide sequence: TGTGCCAGCAGCCCACGGACTAGCGGGTGGCAGTATTTT. This gives the protein CASSPRTSGWQYF. This chain uses TRBV11-2 with TRBJ2-3; 11 bases align to TRBD2. Germline V gene data show CDR1 as SGHAT and CDR2 as FQNNGV. With 5 bases clipped from V and 11 bases from J, the junction kept 6 bases outside the gene matches. CDR3 size: 13 residues.

This chain links TRBV4-1 with TRBJ2-3; no reliable D call. Germline assignment: CDR1 MGHRA and CDR2 YSYEKL. Deletions cut 0 bases from V and 9 bases from J, with 10 bases between. The CDR3 extends over 13 amino acids. CDR3 sequence reads: CASSQDAANTQYF. Here the CDR3 DNA reads TGCGCCAGCAGCCAAGACGCAGCGAACACGCAGTATTTT.

This clone was observed a single time. The V call is TRBV27, the J call TRBJ1-2; D perhaps matches TRBD1 (5 bases). The CDR3 loop spans 15 amino acids. Germline values: CDR1 MNHEY, CDR2 SMNVEV (reference sequence). V shed 4 bases and J shed 8 bases, with 20 bases lying between them. CDR3 sequence reads: CASSSRGLRSGGYTF. CDR3 coding DNA: TGTGCCAGCAGTTCCCGGGGACTCAGGTCTGGCGGCTACACCTTC.

The gene calls are TRBV5-1 and TRBJ1-2; no clear D. CDR3 size: 15 residues. V dropped 0 bases and J dropped 4 bases, with 13 bases sitting between them. Germline lookup yields CDR1 SGHRS and CDR2 YFSETQ. CDR3: CASSLAKTGFYGYTF. Written as DNA, the CDR3 is TGCGCCAGCAGCTTGGCCAAGACGGGTTTCTATGGCTACACCTTC.

This clone has ten or more counts. This rearrangement joins TRBV6-6 to TRBJ2-7, with D perhaps matching TRBD1 or TRBD2 (5 bases each). This CDR3 comprises 16 residues. V was clipped by 2 bases and J by 4 bases, with 18 bases between them. CDR1 and CDR2 from the germline V gene are MNHNY and SVGAGI (reference sequence). CDR3 loop: CASSYGGPPLGYEQYF. The CDR3 nucleotides are TGTGCCAGCAGTTACGGGGGACCTCCCTTAGGGTACGAGCAGTACTTC.

This sequence joins TRBV4-1 and TRBJ2-7; 9 positions agree with TRBD1. The CDR3 extends over 14 amino acids. Germline assignment: CDR1 MGHRA and CDR2 YSYEKL. With V trimmed by 3 bases and J by 5 bases, 5 bases remained unmatched. CDR3 nucleotides: TGCGCCAGCAGCCACACAGGGGGCTTCGACGAGCAGTACTTC. Translation gives CASSHTGGFDEQYF.

The gene calls are TRBV7-2 and TRBJ2-1; 12 bases map to TRBD2. Germline V lookup: CDR1 SGHTA, CDR2 FQGNSA. This CDR3 comprises 17 residues. J gave up 5 bases and V 6 bases, and 11 bases lay outside the gene matches. CDR3 sequence (DNA): TGTGCCAGCAGTCGCGCCAGACTAGCGGGAGAGGACAATGAGCAGTTCTTC. Its translation: CASSRARLAGEDNEQFF.

This clone was seen ten or more times. V usage is TRBV19 and J usage is TRBJ1-4; unclear D gene. This CDR3 has 15 amino acids. The germline gives CDR1 LNHDA, CDR2 SQIVND (reference sequence). The germline V and J ends were trimmed by 5 bases and 5 bases, with 15 bases remaining between them. The DNA of the CDR3 is TGTGCCAGTAGTTTCTCGGGAGCAGTGAATGAAAAACTGTTTTTT. This gives the protein CASSFSGAVNEKLFF.

V usage is TRBV10-1 and J usage is TRBJ2-1, with no clear D. In germline, CDR1 is WNHNN, CDR2 SYGVQD (reference sequence). With 5 bases removed from V and 12 bases from J, the gap between germline ends came to 11 bases. The CDR3 extends over 11 amino acids. The CDR3 is CASSKVPGQFF. The CDR3 DNA follows: TGCGCCAGCAGTAAGGTCCCGGGGCAGTTCTTC.

The J gene is TRBJ2-1, the V gene TRBV13, with D possibly being TRBD2 (6 bases). CDR1 is PRHDT, CDR2 FYEKMQ, per germline (reference sequence). This CDR3 region has 17 residues. Between the trimmed V and J ends, which lost 5 bases and 0 bases, there was a span of 17 bases. The CDR3 spells CASSKGGASDSYNEQFF. In nucleotides, the CDR3 is TGTGCCAGCAGCAAAGGAGGAGCTAGCGACTCCTACAATGAGCAGTTCTTC. The full variable domain, its missing parts supplied by reference TRBV13 and TRBJ2-1, is AAGVIQSPRHLIKEKRETATLKCYPIPRHDTVYWYQQGPGQDPQFLISFYEKMQSDKGSIPDRFSAQQFSDYHSELNMSSLELGDSALYFCASSKGGASDSYNEQFFGPGTRLTVL.

This clone has only a few counts. This chain joins TRBV20-1 and TRBJ2-4; no definite D call. CDR1 is DFQATT and CDR2 is SNEGSKA in the germline V gene (reference sequence). V gave up 3 bases and J gave up 7 bases, with 7 bases separating them. This CDR3 comprises 11 residues. The CDR3 spells CSASLWNIQYF. The CDR3 coding sequence is TGCAGTGCTAGTTTGTGGAACATTCAGTACTTC.

This chain joins TRBV7-3 and TRBJ2-7; maybe TRBD2 (6 bases). There are 15 residues in the CDR3. Trimming removed 2 bases at V and 0 bases at J, with 11 bases between. The V gene's germline CDR1 is SGHTA and CDR2 FQGTGA. The CDR3 reads CASSLSGSGSYEQYF. In DNA form, the CDR3 reads TGTGCCAGCAGCTTATCCGGGAGTGGCTCCTACGAGCAGTACTTC.

The chain employs TRBV28 and TRBJ2-3; 8 positions match TRBD2. This CDR3 region has 15 residues. After removal of 7 bases from V and 1 base from J, the junction contained 7 bases not matched to a gene. Germline CDR1 reads MDHEN; CDR2 reads SYDVKM. The CDR3 spells CASNGGASGTDTQYF. The CDR3 nucleotides read TGTGCCAGCAACGGGGGGGCTAGCGGCACAGATACGCAGTATTTT.